This T cell receptor beta chain was captured by sequencing in a study of T-cell reconstitution after alpha-beta-depleted transplantation in children. Using unique molecular identifiers, the investigators prepared the TCRbeta library. TCRdb reanalysed the PCR reads using MiXCR and keeps one entry per CDR3 protein. The data contain around 800,000 distinct CDR3 sequences, 16% of them singletons. With respect to this clonotype: The junction differs from germline at one of its ends, possibly a read error.

The CDR3 runs 12 residues. Germline CDR1 DFQATT, CDR2 SNEGSKA (reference sequence). This chain connects TRBV20-1 to TRBJ2-1; D unresolved. This specimen consisted of PBMCs, mostly from graft donor cells, obtained 360 days after TCRalphabeta/CD19-depleted stem cell transplant. This sequence was found in a male patient under 18 who had a stem cell transplant for acute lymphoblastic leukemia, so the T cells may come from the graft donor. CDR3 amino acids: CSASPAYNEQLF. The CDR3 region has the DNA TGCAGTGCTAGTCCAGCCTACAATGAGCAGTTGTTC.